One sample yielded the 12 T cell receptor beta chains listed below, sequenced in a study of metastatic and nonmetastatic thyroid tumors. Every patient underwent thyroid surgery untreated. TCRdb re-called clones via MiXCR from the PCR reads. The sample has approximately 5,900 clones, more than 25% seen once; the top ten hold around 10%. Input material: adjacent normal tissue. The receptors stem from a male donor with papillary thyroid cancer or a benign thyroid nodule (not recorded which). Some clones in this sample may be carry-over from other donors' samples.

This clone was seen at least ten times. The chain recombines TRBV7-3 with TRBJ1-1, with D possibly being TRBD1 (5 bases). V dropped 5 bases and J dropped 4 bases, with 14 bases sitting between them. Germline-derived CDR1 and CDR2 are SGHTA and FQGTGA. There are 14 residues in the CDR3. The CDR3 DNA reads TGTGCCAGCAGCGAGGGACCGGGGGGCACTGAAGCTTTCTTT. This encodes CASSEGPGGTEAFF.

This clone is categorized as medium-sized (0.01 to 0.1%). This rearrangement joins TRBV4-1 to TRBJ2-1; 11 positions agree with TRBD2. Trimming removed 0 bases from V and 4 bases from J; junction bases left unmatched: 2. The CDR3 contains 16 residues. CDR1 and CDR2 from the germline V gene are MGHRA and YSYEKL. CDR3 coding DNA: TGCGCCAGCAGCCAAGAACTAGCGGGAGTGTACAATGAGCAGTTCTTC. Its translation: CASSQELAGVYNEQFF.

The V gene is TRBV6-5, the J gene TRBJ1-1; the match to TRBD1 covers 8 bases. Trimming at V came to 2 bases and at J to 14 bases, leaving 7 bases not matched to a gene. CDR3 length: 12 residues. Per germline, CDR1 MNHEY and CDR2 SVGAGI. The CDR3, as DNA: TGTGCCAGCAGTTACGAGGACAGGGCGAAATTCTTT. It specifies CASSYEDRAKFF.

This clone appeared many times. A much larger clone is a single base away; this may be a read error. The rearrangement uses TRBV20-1 and TRBJ2-5; 8 bases fit TRBD1. V shed 5 bases and J 7 bases; nucleotides not matched to a gene: 6. This CDR3 is built from 12 residues. In germline, CDR1 is DFQATT, CDR2 SNEGSKA (reference sequence). CDR3 sequence: CSASTGTGTQYF. The CDR3 DNA follows: TGCAGTGCTTCGACAGGGACAGGGACCCAGTACTTC.

This clone was counted a few times. The rearrangement uses TRBV28 and TRBJ1-4, with no clear D. V was trimmed by 2 bases and J by 4 bases, leaving 14 bases between them. CDR3 size: 16 residues. CDR1 is MDHEN and CDR2 is SYDVKM in the germline V gene. The CDR3 reads CASSLEAVRINEKLFF. The DNA for the CDR3 is TGTGCCAGCAGTTTAGAGGCCGTCAGAATTAATGAAAAACTGTTTTTT. The variable domain in full, completed from reference TRBV28 and TRBJ1-4, reads DVKVTQSSRYLVKRTGEKVFLECVQDMDHENMFWYRQDPGLGLRLIYFSYDVKMKEKGDIPEGYSVSREKKERFSLILESASTNQTSMYLCASSLEAVRINEKLFFGSGTQLSVL.

The chain joins TRBV12-3 or TRBV12-4 to TRBJ2-1; 7 positions agree with TRBD2. The CDR3 loop spans 13 amino acids. V shed 7 bases and J 10 bases; nucleotides not matched to a gene: 10. DNA for the CDR3: TGTGCCAGCATCAAACGACTAGCAGGCGAGCAGTTCTTC. This sequence encodes CASIKRLAGEQFF.

The V and J genes are TRBV2 and TRBJ1-1; perhaps TRBD1 as D (5 bases). Looked up from germline, CDR1 is SNHLY and CDR2 is FYNNEI. V lost 6 bases and J lost 1, with 21 bases in between. CDR3 length equals 17 residues. CDR3 amino acids: CASSEQMEGTENTEAFF. In DNA, the CDR3 is TGTGCCAGCAGCGAGCAGATGGAGGGGACCGAGAACACTGAAGCTTTCTTT.

This clone was observed once. This chain joins TRBV20-1 and TRBJ2-5; D is ambiguous. The germline CDR1 and CDR2 sequences are DFQATT and SNEGSKA (reference sequence). V lost 4 bases and J 2 bases, leaving 23 bases between the germline ends. The CDR3 is 17 amino acids. CDR3 protein: CSATQRFSRQRQETQYF. CDR3 in DNA: TGCAGTGCTACCCAACGGTTCTCCCGGCAGAGACAAGAGACCCAGTACTTC.

In its sample, this clone ranks as medium-sized. The chain couples TRBV20-1 to TRBJ2-7; D possibly corresponds to TRBD1 (6 bases). V lost 5 bases, J lost 0 bases, and 8 bases lay in between. The germline gives CDR1 DFQATT, CDR2 SNEGSKA (reference sequence). This CDR3 contains 12 residues. CDR3 nucleotides: TGCAGTGCTCGACAGGACTCCTACGAGCAGTACTTC. Its translation is CSARQDSYEQYF.

This clone was counted a few times. This rearrangement joins TRBV19 to TRBJ1-2, with 7 bases that match TRBD1. V gave up 4 bases and J gave up 4 bases; unmatched junction bases: 9. CDR1 and CDR2 from the germline V gene are LNHDA and SQIVND (reference sequence). The CDR3 covers 15 residues. The CDR3 here is CASSRFKQGSYGYTF. The CDR3 DNA reads TGTGCCAGTAGTAGATTCAAACAGGGGTCCTATGGCTACACCTTC.

By share of the sample, this clone is large. The rearrangement uses TRBV4-1 and TRBJ2-4, with unresolved D. The V gene lost 0 bases and the J gene lost 6 bases, with 12 bases spanning the gap. Germline CDR1 MGHRA, CDR2 YSYEKL. The CDR3 is made up of 15 amino acids. CDR3 sequence reads: CASSQDFRIVNIQYF. The CDR3, as DNA: TGCGCCAGCAGCCAAGATTTCCGGATCGTAAACATTCAGTACTTC.

J is TRBJ1-1 and V is TRBV14; D may be TRBD1 (6 bases). The V gene's germline CDR1 is SGHDN and CDR2 FVKESK. The length of the CDR3 is 14 residues. V lost 8 bases and J 10 bases, leaving 23 bases between the germline ends. CDR3: CASSHNVGGRGAFF. CDR3 coding DNA: TGTGCCAGCTCCCACAACGTCGGGGGGCGTGGAGCTTTCTTT.